This paragraph covers one T cell receptor (beta chain) sequence. What it binds is not known. This entry is derived from a study of beta chain features in type 1 diabetes. The study, taken as a whole, reports: Patients' naive, central memory and regulatory TCRB repertoires appeared more alike than those of healthy donors.

Germline V gives CDR1 MNHEY, CDR2 SVGAGI. V lost 8 bases and J lost 2; bases outside the gene matches: 7. The CDR3 runs 15 residues. The isolated RNA, all of it, was reverse transcribed, so expressed TCRB transcripts were what got sequenced. Assay: immunoSEQ multiplex PCR; the TCRdb copy retains only in-frame clones and omits some. The sample gives 150,000 or so clones, 9% to 10% of which show up once; almost 0.65% is in the top ten. This clonotype was obtained from a middle-aged woman in good health. V is TRBV6-5 and J is TRBJ2-7; the match to TRBD2 covers 12 bases. Material for sequencing was central memory CD4+ T cells from blood. The CDR3 sequence: CASPPLAGGTYEQYF. CDR3 sequence (DNA): TGTGCCAGCCCACCGCTAGCGGGGGGGACCTACGAGCAGTACTTC.